Each of the 9 T cell receptor beta chains below was sequenced from the same sample in a study of T cells in Graves' hyperthyroidism and ophthalmopathy. Amplification of TCR beta CDR3 regions used RNA as the template. Using the HTBI primer set, a first-round RT-PCR was run on the TCR CDR3. A single record per CDR3 protein comes from TCRdb applying MiXCR to the multiplex PCR reads. The repertoire has nearly 750,000 distinct CDR3 sequences, approximately 36% of them found once; the top ten carry around 29%. Sample: blood. These receptors were obtained from a woman aged 40-49 years with Graves' hyperthyroidism.

In this sample, this clonotype turned up a few times. The chain links TRBV19 to TRBJ1-5; D call uncertain. V lost 7 bases to trimming and J lost 0 bases, with 13 bases between them. Germline assignment: CDR1 LNHDA and CDR2 SQIVND (reference sequence). The CDR3 covers 15 residues. CDR3 region: CASTVTSYSNQPQHF. In DNA form, the CDR3 reads TGTGCCAGTACGGTAACTTCCTATAGCAATCAGCCCCAGCATTTT.

About this clonotype itself: Being one base from a much bigger clone, this may be a read error. J is TRBJ1-5 and V is TRBV5-5, with 10 bases that match TRBD1. The CDR3 runs 15 residues. The ends lost 7 bases at V and 6 bases at J; junction bases unmatched: 10. Germline-derived CDR1 and CDR2 are SGHKS and YYEKEE (reference sequence). In nucleotides, the CDR3 is TGTGCCAGCGGCCTAGCCGGGACAGGGGTTCAGCCCCAGCATTTT. It specifies CASGLAGTGVQPQHF.

The chain uses TRBV10-3 and TRBJ1-2; D is perhaps TRBD1 (5 bases). Germline V lookup: CDR1 ENHRY, CDR2 SYGVKD. The length of the CDR3 is 10 residues. Trimming took 6 bases from V and 8 from J, leaving 7 bases between them. CDR3: CAIRDTGYTF. CDR3 nucleotide sequence: TGTGCCATCAGGGACACCGGCTACACCTTC.

This clonotype was observed a handful of times. The chain carries TRBV14 and TRBJ1-1; D remains unclear. CDR1 SGHDN and CDR2 FVKESK come from the germline V gene. Trimming took 1 base from V and 1 from J, leaving 10 bases between them. CDR3 length: 15 residues. CDR3 in DNA: TGTGCCAGCAGCCAAGGAACGAGGTGGAACACTGAAGCTTTCTTT. Protein product: CASSQGTRWNTEAFF.

Notes on this clonotype: A much more abundant neighbour one base away suggests this may be a read error. The chain recombines TRBV5-1 with TRBJ1-1; no definite D call. Per germline, CDR1 SGHRS and CDR2 YFSETQ. The CDR3 has 12 amino acids. CDR3 DNA sequence: TGTGCCAGCCGATTGGCGCGCACTGAAGCTTTCTTT. This gives the protein CASRLARTEAFF.

This clonotype was seen at least ten times. This chain connects TRBV15 to TRBJ1-3; D is possibly TRBD1 (5 bases). The germline gives CDR1 LNHNV, CDR2 YYDKDF (reference sequence). The CDR3 covers 15 residues. V was cut by 0 bases and J by 4 bases, with 10 bases left in between. The CDR3, as DNA: TGTGCCACCAGCAGAGATATACAGGAAGGAAACACCATATATTTT. It yields the protein CATSRDIQEGNTIYF.

This clonotype was counted at least ten times. The chain is built from TRBV19 and TRBJ2-2; D gene uncertain. The CDR3 extends over 12 amino acids. Germline CDR1 and CDR2: LNHDA and SQIVND (reference sequence). V was shortened by 5 bases and J by 7 bases, with 8 bases between the two germline ends. The chain's CDR3 is CASSYPDGELFF. Written as DNA, the CDR3 is TGTGCCAGTAGTTATCCGGACGGGGAGCTGTTTTTT.

This clonotype has ten or more counts. V gene TRBV7-2 combines with J gene TRBJ2-2; 12 nucleotides agree with TRBD2. This CDR3 is built from 16 residues. V lost 4 bases to trimming and J lost 4 bases; unmatched junction nucleotides: 4. Germline CDR1 is SGHTA and CDR2 is FQGNSA. As DNA, the CDR3 is TGTGCCAGCAGCTCCCTAGCGGGAGGGCGCACCGGGGAGCTGTTTTTT. Its translation is CASSSLAGGRTGELFF. Together with reference TRBV7-2 and TRBJ2-2, the CDR3 gives the full variable domain: GAGVSQSPSNKVTEKGKDVELRCDPISGHTALYWYRQSLGQGLEFLIYFQGNSAPDKSGLPSDRFSAERTGGSVSTLTIQRTQQEDSAVYLCASSSLAGGRTGELFFGEGSRLTVL.

This clonotype was picked up many times. V gene TRBV10-1 combines with J gene TRBJ1-1, with no clear D. V gave up 6 bases and J gave up 7 bases, with 12 bases separating them. The CDR3 is 12 residues long. CDR1 and CDR2 from the germline V gene are WNHNN and SYGVQD (reference sequence). The CDR3 DNA reads as TGCGCCAGCAGCCGAAAGACGGATGAAGCTTTCTTT. This translates into CASSRKTDEAFF.